The T cell receptor (beta chain) described here comes from a study of technical replicates of blood from several donors. V dropped 0 bases and J dropped 4 bases, with 13 bases sitting between them. This CDR3 contains 17 residues. Repertoires were generated with immunoSEQ multiplex PCR, while TCRdb's copy carries only in-frame clones and drops some. The sample has 90,000 to 100,000 clones, approximately 94% seen once. Material for sequencing was T cells isolated from PBMCs. The chain couples TRBV23-1 to TRBJ2-6; D might be TRBD1 (5 bases). TRBV23-1 is noted as an ORF with a role that remains uncertain. The clonotype was recovered from a human donor in good health. The CDR3 DNA sequence: TGCGCCAGCAGTCAATCTAGCAGGGCGACCGGGGCCAACGTCCTGACTTTC. It translates to CASSQSSRATGANVLTF.